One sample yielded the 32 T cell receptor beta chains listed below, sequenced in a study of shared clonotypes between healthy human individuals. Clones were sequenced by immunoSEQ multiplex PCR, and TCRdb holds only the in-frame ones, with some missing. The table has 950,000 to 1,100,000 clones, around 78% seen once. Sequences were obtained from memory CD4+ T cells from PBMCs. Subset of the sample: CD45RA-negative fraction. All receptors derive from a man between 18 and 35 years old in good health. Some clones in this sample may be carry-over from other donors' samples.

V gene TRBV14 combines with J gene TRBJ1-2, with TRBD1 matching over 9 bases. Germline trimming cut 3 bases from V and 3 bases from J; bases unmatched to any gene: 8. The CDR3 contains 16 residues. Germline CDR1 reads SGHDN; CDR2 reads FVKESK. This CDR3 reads CASSQYTGGRYYGYTF. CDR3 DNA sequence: TGTGCCAGCAGCCAGTATACAGGGGGCCGGTACTATGGCTACACCTTC.

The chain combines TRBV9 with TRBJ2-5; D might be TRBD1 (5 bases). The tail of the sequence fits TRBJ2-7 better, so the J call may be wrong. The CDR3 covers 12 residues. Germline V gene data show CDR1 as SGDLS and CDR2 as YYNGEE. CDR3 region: CASGRQFHEQYF. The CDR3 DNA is TGTGCCAGCGGGCGACAGTTCCACGAGCAGTACTTC.

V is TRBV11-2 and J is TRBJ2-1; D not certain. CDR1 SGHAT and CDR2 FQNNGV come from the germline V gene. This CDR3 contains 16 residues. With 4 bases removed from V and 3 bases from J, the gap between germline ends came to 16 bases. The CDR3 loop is CASSSSIVGYYNEQFF. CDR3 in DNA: TGTGCCAGCAGCTCAAGTATCGTAGGGTACTACAATGAGCAGTTCTTC.

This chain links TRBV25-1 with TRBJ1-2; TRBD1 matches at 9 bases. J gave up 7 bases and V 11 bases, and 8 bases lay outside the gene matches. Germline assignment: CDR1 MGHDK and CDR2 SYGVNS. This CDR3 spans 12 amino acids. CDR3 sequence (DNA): TGTGCCTCGGGGGACAGGGTTGGTGGCTACACCTTC. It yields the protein CASGDRVGGYTF.

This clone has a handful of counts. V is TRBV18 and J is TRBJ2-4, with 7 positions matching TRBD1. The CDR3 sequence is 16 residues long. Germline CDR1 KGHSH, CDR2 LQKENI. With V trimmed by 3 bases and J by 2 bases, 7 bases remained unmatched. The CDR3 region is CASSPFTGDTKNIQYF. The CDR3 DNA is TGTGCCAGCTCACCCTTTACAGGGGACACCAAAAACATTCAGTACTTC.

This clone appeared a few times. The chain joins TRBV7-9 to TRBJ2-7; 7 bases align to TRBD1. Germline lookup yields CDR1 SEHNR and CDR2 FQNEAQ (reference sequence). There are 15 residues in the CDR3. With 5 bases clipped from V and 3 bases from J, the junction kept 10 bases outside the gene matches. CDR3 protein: CASSRSGTGVYEQYF. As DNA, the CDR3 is TGTGCCAGCAGCCGCTCCGGCACAGGGGTCTACGAGCAGTACTTC.

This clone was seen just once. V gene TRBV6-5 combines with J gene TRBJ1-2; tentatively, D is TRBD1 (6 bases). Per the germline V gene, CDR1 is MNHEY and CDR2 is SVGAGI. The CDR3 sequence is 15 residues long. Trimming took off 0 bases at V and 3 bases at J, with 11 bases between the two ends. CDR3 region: CASSYSRGGDYGYTF. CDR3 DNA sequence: TGTGCCAGCAGTTACTCGAGGGGGGGCGACTATGGCTACACCTTC.

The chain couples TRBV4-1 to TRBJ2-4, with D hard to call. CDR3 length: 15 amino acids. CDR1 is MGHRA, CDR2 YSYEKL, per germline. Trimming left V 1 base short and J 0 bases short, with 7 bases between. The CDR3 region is CASSQGPLAKNIQYF. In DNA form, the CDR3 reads TGCGCCAGCAGCCAAGGCCCCCTAGCCAAAAACATTCAGTACTTC.

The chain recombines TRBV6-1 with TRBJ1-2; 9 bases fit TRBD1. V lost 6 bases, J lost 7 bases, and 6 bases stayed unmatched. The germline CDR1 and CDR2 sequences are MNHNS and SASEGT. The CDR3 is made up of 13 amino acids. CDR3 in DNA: TGTGCCAGCAGCTGGGACAGGGTTCGTGGCTACACCTTC. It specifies CASSWDRVRGYTF.

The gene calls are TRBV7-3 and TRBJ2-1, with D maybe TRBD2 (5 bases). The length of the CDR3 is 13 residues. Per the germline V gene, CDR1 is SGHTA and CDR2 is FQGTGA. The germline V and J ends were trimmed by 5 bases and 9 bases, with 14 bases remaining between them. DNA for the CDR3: TGTGCCAGCAGCCCCCCTGGGAGCTTTGAGCAGTTCTTC. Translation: CASSPPGSFEQFF. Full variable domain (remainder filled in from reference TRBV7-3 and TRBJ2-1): GAGVSQTPSNKVTEKGKYVELRCDPISGHTALYWYRQSLGQGPEFLIYFQGTGAADDSGLPNDRFFAVRPEGSVSTLKIQRTERGDSAVYLCASSPPGSFEQFFGPGTRLTVL.

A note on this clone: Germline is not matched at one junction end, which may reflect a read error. CDR3 residues: CASRDSDRRDTEAFF. For the CDR3, the DNA is TGTGCCAGCAGGGACTCCGACAGGAGGGACACTGAAGCTTTCTTT. The chain combines TRBV6-4 with TRBJ1-1; D perhaps matches TRBD1 (6 bases). This CDR3 is built from 15 residues. Germline V gene data show CDR1 as MRHNA and CDR2 as SNTAGT.

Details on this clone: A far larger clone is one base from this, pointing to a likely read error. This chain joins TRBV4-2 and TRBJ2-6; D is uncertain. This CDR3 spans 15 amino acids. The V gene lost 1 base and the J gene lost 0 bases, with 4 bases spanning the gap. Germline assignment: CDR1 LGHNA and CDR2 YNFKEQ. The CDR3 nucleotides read TGTGCCAGCAGCCAAGTGGGCTCTGGGGCCAACGTCCTGACTTTC. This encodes CASSQVGSGANVLTF.

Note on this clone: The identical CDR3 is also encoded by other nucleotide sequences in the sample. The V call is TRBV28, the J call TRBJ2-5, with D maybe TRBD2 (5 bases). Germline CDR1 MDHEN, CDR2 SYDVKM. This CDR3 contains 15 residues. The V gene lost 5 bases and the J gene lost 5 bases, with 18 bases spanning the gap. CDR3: CASSPGGAVSETQYF. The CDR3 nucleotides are TGTGCCAGCAGTCCAGGAGGCGCGGTATCGGAGACCCAGTACTTC.

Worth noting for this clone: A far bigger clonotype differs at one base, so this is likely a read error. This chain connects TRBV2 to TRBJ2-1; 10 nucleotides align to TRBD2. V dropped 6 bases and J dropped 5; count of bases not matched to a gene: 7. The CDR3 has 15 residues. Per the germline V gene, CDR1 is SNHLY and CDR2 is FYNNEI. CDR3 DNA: TGTGCCAGCAGGCCGGGACTAGCGTCCAACAATGAGCAGTTCTTC. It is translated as CASRPGLASNNEQFF.

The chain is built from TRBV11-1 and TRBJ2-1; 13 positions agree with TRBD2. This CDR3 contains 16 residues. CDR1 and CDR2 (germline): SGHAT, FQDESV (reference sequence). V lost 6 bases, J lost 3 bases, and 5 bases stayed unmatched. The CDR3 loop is CASRLGLAGVYNEQFF. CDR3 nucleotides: TGTGCCAGCAGACTCGGACTAGCGGGAGTCTACAATGAGCAGTTCTTC.

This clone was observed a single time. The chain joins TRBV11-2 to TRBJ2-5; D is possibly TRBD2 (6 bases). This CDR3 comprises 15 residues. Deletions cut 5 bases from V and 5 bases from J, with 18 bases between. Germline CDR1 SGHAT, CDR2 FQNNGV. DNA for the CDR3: TGTGCCAGCAGCATCGGGACTGTCCGGATGGAGACCCAGTACTTC. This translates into CASSIGTVRMETQYF.

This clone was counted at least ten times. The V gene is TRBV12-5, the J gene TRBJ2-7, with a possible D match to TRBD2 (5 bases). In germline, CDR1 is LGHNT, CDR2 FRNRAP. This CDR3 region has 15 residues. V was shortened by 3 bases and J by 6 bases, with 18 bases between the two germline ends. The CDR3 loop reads CASGLDGIRGLEQYF. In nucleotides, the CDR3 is TGTGCTAGTGGTTTAGATGGGATAAGAGGGCTCGAGCAGTACTTC.

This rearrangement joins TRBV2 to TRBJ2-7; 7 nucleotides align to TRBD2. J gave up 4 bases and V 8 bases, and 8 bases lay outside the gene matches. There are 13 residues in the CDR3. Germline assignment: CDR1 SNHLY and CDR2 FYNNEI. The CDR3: CASGRTRGYEQYF. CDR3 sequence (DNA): TGTGCCAGCGGCCGGACTAGAGGGTACGAGCAGTACTTC.

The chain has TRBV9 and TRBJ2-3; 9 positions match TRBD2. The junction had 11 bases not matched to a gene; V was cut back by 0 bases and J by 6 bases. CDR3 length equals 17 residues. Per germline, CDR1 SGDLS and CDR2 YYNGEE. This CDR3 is CASSVGVAGDSADTQYF. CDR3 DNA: TGTGCCAGCAGCGTAGGGGTAGCGGGAGATTCGGCGGATACGCAGTATTTT.

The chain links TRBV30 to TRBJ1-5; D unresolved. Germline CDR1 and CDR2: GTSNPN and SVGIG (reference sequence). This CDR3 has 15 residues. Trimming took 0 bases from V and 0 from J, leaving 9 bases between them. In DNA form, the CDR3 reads TGTGCCTGGAGTGTCGGGTTTAATAGCAATCAGCCCCAGCATTTT. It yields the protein CAWSVGFNSNQPQHF.

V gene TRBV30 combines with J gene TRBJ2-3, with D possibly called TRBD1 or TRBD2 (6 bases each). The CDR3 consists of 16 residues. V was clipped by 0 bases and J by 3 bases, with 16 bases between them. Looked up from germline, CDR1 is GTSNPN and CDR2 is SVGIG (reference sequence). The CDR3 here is CAWSVSGRRGTDTQYF. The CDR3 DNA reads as TGTGCCTGGAGTGTCTCTGGGCGGAGGGGGACAGATACGCAGTATTTT.

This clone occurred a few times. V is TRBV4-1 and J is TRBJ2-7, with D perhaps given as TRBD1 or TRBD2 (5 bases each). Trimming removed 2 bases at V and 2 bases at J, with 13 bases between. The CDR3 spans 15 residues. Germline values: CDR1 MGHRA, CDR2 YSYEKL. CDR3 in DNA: TGCGCCAGCAGCCAACCTGGGACGCTCCCCTACGAGCAGTACTTC. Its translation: CASSQPGTLPYEQYF.

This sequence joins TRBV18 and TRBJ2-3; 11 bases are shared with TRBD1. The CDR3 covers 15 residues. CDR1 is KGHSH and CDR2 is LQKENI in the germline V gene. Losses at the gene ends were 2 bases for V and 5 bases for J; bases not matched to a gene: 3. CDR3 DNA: TGTGCCAGCTCACCAGCGGGACAGGGGGTAGATACGCAGTATTTT. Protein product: CASSPAGQGVDTQYF.

The CDR3 protein is CASSLWAAEQYF. CDR3 DNA sequence: TGTGCCAGCAGCTTGTGGGCAGCCGAGCAGTACTTC. The chain links TRBV5-6 to TRBJ2-7, with D hard to call. Germline CDR1 SGHDT, CDR2 YYEEEE. This CDR3 is 12 amino acids long. The V end was cut by 1 base, the J end by 6 bases, with 8 bases between.

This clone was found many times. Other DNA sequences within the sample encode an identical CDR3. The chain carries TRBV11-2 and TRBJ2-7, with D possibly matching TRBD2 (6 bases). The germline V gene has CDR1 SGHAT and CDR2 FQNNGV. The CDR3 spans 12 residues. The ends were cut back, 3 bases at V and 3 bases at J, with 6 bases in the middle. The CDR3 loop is CASSFSGYEQYF. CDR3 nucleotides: TGTGCCAGCAGCTTTAGCGGCTACGAGCAGTACTTC. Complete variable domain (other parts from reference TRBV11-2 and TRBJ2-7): EAGVAQSPRYKIIEKRQSVAFWCNPISGHATLYWYQQILGQGPKLLIQFQNNGVVDDSQLPKDRFSAERLKGVDSTLKIQPAKLEDSAVYLCASSFSGYEQYFGPGTRLTVT.

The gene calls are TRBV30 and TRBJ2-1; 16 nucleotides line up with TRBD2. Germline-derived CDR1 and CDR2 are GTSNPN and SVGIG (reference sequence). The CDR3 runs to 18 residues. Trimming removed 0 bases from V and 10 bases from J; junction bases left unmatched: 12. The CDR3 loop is CAWSVTQGLAGGPREQFF. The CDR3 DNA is TGTGCCTGGAGTGTTACCCAGGGACTAGCGGGAGGGCCAAGAGAGCAGTTCTTC.

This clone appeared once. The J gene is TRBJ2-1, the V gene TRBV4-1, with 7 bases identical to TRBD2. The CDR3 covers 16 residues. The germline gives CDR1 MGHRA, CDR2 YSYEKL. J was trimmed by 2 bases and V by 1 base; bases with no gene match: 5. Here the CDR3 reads CASSQVPSGAYNEQFF. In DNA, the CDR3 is TGCGCCAGCAGCCAAGTGCCTAGCGGTGCCTACAATGAGCAGTTCTTC.

The CDR3 region is CSAPVVNTGELFF. The CDR3 nucleotides read TGCAGCGCCCCGGTCGTGAACACCGGGGAGCTGTTTTTT. The rearrangement links TRBV29-1 to TRBJ2-2; D gene uncertain. Germline loops: CDR1 SQVTM, CDR2 ANQGSEA. The CDR3 is 13 residues long. The germline V and J ends were trimmed by 7 bases and 1 base, with 10 bases remaining between them.

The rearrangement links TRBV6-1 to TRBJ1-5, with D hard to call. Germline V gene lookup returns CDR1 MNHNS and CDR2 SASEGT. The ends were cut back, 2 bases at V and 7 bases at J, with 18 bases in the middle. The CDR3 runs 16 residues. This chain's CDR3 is CASSELGSGFSQPQHF. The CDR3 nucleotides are TGTGCCAGCAGTGAACTGGGATCTGGGTTCAGCCAGCCCCAGCATTTT.

Here the CDR3 DNA reads TGTGCCAGCAGTGAAGCACATGACTCCTACGAGCAGTACTTC. Translated, it gives CASSEAHDSYEQYF. The chain combines TRBV25-1 with TRBJ2-7; D uncertain. Germline assignment: CDR1 MGHDK and CDR2 SYGVNS. The CDR3 loop spans 14 amino acids. Deletions cut 2 bases from V and 0 bases from J, with 8 bases between.

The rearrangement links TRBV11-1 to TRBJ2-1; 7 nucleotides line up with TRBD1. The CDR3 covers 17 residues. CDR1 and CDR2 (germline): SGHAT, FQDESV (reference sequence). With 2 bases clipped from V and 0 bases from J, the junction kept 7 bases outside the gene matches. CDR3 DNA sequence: TGTGCCAGCAGCTTAAGCTACGACAGGGCCTCCTACAATGAGCAGTTCTTC. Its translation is CASSLSYDRASYNEQFF.

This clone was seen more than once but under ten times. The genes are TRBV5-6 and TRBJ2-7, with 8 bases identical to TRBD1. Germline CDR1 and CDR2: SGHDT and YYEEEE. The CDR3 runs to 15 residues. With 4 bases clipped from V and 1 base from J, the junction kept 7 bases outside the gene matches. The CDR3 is CASSRRGRASYEQYF. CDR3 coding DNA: TGTGCCAGCAGCCGCAGGGGGCGCGCTTCCTACGAGCAGTACTTC. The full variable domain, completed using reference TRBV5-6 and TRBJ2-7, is DAGVTQSPTHLIKTRGQQVTLRCSPKSGHDTVSWYQQALGQGPQFIFQYYEEEERQRGNFPDRFSGHQFPNYSSELNVNALLLGDSALYLCASSRRGRASYEQYFGPGTRLTVT.